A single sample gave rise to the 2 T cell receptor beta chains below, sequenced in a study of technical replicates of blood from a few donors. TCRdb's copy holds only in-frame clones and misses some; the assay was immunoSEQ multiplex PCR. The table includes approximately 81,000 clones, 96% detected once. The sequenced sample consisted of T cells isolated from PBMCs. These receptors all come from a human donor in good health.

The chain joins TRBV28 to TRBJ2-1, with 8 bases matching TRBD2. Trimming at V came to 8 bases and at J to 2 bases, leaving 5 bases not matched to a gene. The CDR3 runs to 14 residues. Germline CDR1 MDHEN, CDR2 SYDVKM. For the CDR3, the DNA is TGTGCCAGCTCCAGCGGGAGCACCTACAATGAGCAGTTCTTC. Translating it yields CASSSGSTYNEQFF. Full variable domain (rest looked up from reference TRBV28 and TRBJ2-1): DVKVTQSSRYLVKRTGEKVFLECVQDMDHENMFWYRQDPGLGLRLIYFSYDVKMKEKGDIPEGYSVSREKKERFSLILESASTNQTSMYLCASSSGSTYNEQFFGPGTRLTVL.

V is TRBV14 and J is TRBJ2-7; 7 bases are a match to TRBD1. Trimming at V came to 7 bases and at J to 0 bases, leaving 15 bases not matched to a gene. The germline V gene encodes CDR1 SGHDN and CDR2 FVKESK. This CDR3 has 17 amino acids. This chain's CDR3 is CASKPGTARPLSYEQYF. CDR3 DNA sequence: TGTGCCAGCAAACCCGGGACAGCGAGGCCGCTCTCCTACGAGCAGTACTTC.